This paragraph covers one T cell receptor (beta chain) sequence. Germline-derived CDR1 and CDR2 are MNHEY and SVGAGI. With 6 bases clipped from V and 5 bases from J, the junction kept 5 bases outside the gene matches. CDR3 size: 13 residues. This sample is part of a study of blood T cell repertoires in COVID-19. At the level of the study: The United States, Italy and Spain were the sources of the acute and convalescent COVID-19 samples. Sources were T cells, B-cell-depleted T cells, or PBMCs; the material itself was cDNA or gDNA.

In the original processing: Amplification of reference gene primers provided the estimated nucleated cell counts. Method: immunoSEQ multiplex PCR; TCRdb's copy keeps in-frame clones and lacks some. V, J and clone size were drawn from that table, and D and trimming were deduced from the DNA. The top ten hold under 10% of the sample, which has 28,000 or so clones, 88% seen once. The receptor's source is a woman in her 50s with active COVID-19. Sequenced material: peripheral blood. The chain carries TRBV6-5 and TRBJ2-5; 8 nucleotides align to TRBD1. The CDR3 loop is CASRRQGSETQYF. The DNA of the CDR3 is TGTGCCAGCAGAAGACAGGGGAGCGAGACCCAGTACTTC.